A selection of T cell receptor beta chains follows, all from one sample in a study of regulatory T cells in long-lasting Graves disease. One entry per CDR3 protein, called by TCRdb with MiXCR from the multiplex PCR reads. This table holds 300,000 to 400,000 distinct CDR3 sequences, approximately 15% found once. This sample was shared with a second study, whose subject was T cells in Graves' hyperthyroidism and ophthalmopathy.

Specimen: peripheral blood mononuclear cells (PBMCs), collected at new diagnosis, from a patient treated with antithyroid drugs. The receptor set was obtained from a man aged 35 to 55 with Graves disease. The CDR3 runs from the conserved cysteine through the conserved F or W. The D gene is left open where the match is weak. Some rows have no size entry. The others give once, few or many, or a class for an expanded clone.

J gene	D gene	V gene	CDR3 length	clone size	CDR3 DNA	CDR3 protein
TRBJ1-1	.	TRBV7-8	15	many	TGTGCCAGCAGCTTAGAGCAACTCCAGAACACTGAAGCTTTCTTT	CASSLEQLQNTEAFF
TRBJ1-5	TRBD1	TRBV2	15	many	TGTGCCAGCAGTGTCGACAGGGCCCTGCCTCAGCCCCAGCATTTT	CASSVDRALPQPQHF
TRBJ2-2	.	TRBV6-1	16	many	TGTGCCAGCAAGCGGGCCAGGGACCTGAACACCGGGGAGCTGTTTTTT	CASKRARDLNTGELFF
TRBJ2-5	.	TRBV5-1	15	many	TGCGCCAGCAGCTGGGGTACGTTAATCCAAGAGACCCAGTACTTC	CASSWGTLIQETQYF
TRBJ1-1	.	TRBV12-3/TRBV12-4	12	many	TGTGCCAGCAGTTTTGAGGCCAAAAGAGCTTTCTTT	CASSFEAKRAFF
TRBJ1-2	TRBD1	TRBV7-2	15	many	TGTGCCAGCAGCTTAAGCGCAGGGGGCCACTATGGCTACACCTTC	CASSLSAGGHYGYTF
TRBJ1-2	.	TRBV2	14	many	TGTGCCAGCAGTGCCCAGACAGGATCCTATGGCTACACCTTC	CASSAQTGSYGYTF
TRBJ1-5	.	TRBV2	14	many	TGTGCCAGCTCCTCCTCAGGTTCAAAACAGCCCCAGCATTTT	CASSSSGSKQPQHF
TRBJ1-5	.	TRBV6-1	15	many	TGTGCCAGCAGTGAAGCGGAGTATAGCAATCAGCCCCAGCATTTT	CASSEAEYSNQPQHF
TRBJ1-2	.	TRBV6-2/TRBV6-3	14	many	TGTGCCAGCAGGCAGGGACGGCTCGACTATGGCTACACCTTC	CASRQGRLDYGYTF
TRBJ1-5	TRBD1	TRBV18	15	many	TGTGCCAACTCACCATTTGGGGACAGGGAACAGCCCCAGCATTTT	CANSPFGDREQPQHF
TRBJ2-5	.	TRBV13	13	.	TGTGCCAGCACCCCGACAGGCCAAGAGACCCAGTACTTC	CASTPTGQETQYF
TRBJ2-2	TRBD2	TRBV6-5	20	many	TGTGCCAGCAGTTACTCGAGTAGGGGTAGCGGGGCTTCGAACACCGGGGAGCTGTTTTTT	CASSYSSRGSGASNTGELFF
TRBJ1-2	.	TRBV9	11	many	TGTGCCAGCAAAGGGGTTGGTGGCTACACCTTC	CASKGVGGYTF
TRBJ2-1	.	TRBV2	13	many	TGTGCCAGCGGGCAAGGGATTGGGAATGAGCAGTTCTTC	CASGQGIGNEQFF
TRBJ2-2	.	TRBV6-1	15	few	TGTGCCAGCAGTGCCGGACAGTCGGACTCCGGGGAGCTGTTTTTT	CASSAGQSDSGELFF
TRBJ2-1	.	TRBV18	13	many	TGTGCCAGCTCACCCGGGCCCTTACGTGAGCAGTTCTTC	CASSPGPLREQFF
TRBJ1-3	.	TRBV5-1	16	many	TGCGCCAGCAGCCATGGGACCGTTGACTCTGGAAACACCATATATTTT	CASSHGTVDSGNTIYF
TRBJ2-5	.	TRBV7-9	13	many	TGTGCCAGCAGCTTAGGCAGGGTTGAGACCCAGTACTTC	CASSLGRVETQYF
TRBJ2-7	TRBD2	TRBV5-1	16	few	TGCGCCAGCAGCTTGGGACTAGCGGGGGAGAACTACGAGCAGTACTTC	CASSLGLAGENYEQYF
TRBJ2-2	.	TRBV7-9	15	few	TGTGCCAGCAGGAAGGATATAATCGACACCGGGGAGCTGTTTTTT	CASRKDIIDTGELFF
TRBJ1-3	.	TRBV5-1	15	.	TGCGCCAGCAGCTTGGTGGGGGCAGCTGGAAACACCATATATTTT	CASSLVGAAGNTIYF
TRBJ2-2	.	TRBV15	15	.	TGTGCCACCAGCAGAGTTGAATGGGACACCGGGGAGCTGTTTTTT	CATSRVEWDTGELFF
TRBJ1-1	.	TRBV18	13	many	TGTGCCAGCTTGGGGATACTGAACACTGAAGCTTTCTTT	CASLGILNTEAFF
TRBJ2-1	TRBD2	TRBV6-1	14	.	TGTGCCAGCAGTGAAACCGGGACCGCGGGAGTGCAGTTCTTC	CASSETGTAGVQFF
TRBJ1-4	TRBD1	TRBV2	15	many	TGTGCCAGCAGTGAAGGGACAGGGGGCTATGAAAAACTGTTTTTT	CASSEGTGGYEKLFF
TRBJ2-7	TRBD2	TRBV2	14	few	TGTGCCAGCAGCGCCTTGACTAGCTTGGACGAGCAGTACTTC	CASSALTSLDEQYF
TRBJ2-7	TRBD2	TRBV28	16	many	TGTGCCAGCAGTCCCCCGTCCGGGGGGGCCCCGCTCGAGCAGTACTTC	CASSPPSGGAPLEQYF
TRBJ2-2	.	TRBV19	16	.	TGTGCCAGTAGGGGATGGGGGCAGTTGAACACCGGGGAGCTGTTTTTT	CASRGWGQLNTGELFF
TRBJ1-4	TRBD1	TRBV5-1	15	.	TGCGCCAGCAGCTTACAACAGGGGACTAATGAAAAACTGTTTTTT	CASSLQQGTNEKLFF
TRBJ2-7	.	TRBV29-1	12	.	TGCAGCGTTGAAACCCAAACCTACGAGCAGTACTTC	CSVETQTYEQYF
TRBJ2-7	.	TRBV6-1	16	few	TGTGCCAGCAGAGCCATTCCCCCGGGGTTCTCCTACGAGCAGTACTTC	CASRAIPPGFSYEQYF
TRBJ2-3	.	TRBV2	16	many	TGTGCCACCCCGGGGGAGGCACTTATTAACACAGATACGCAGTATTTT	CATPGEALINTDTQYF
TRBJ2-3	TRBD2	TRBV9	16	many	TGTGCCAGCACGACGACTAGCGGTGGGGGGTTGGATACGCAGTATTTT	CASTTTSGGGLDTQYF
TRBJ1-2	.	TRBV14	13	few	TGTGCCAGCAGCTCTTCCTCCCGATATGGCTACACCTTC	CASSSSSRYGYTF
TRBJ1-6	.	TRBV30	16	many	TGTGCCTGGAGGCGTGGGGAGCAGATGTATAATTCACCCCTCCACTTT	CAWRRGEQMYNSPLHF
TRBJ1-1	TRBD1	TRBV4-1	17	many	TGCGCCAGCAGCCAAGATCCCCGGACAGGGCTAAACACTGAAGCTTTCTTT	CASSQDPRTGLNTEAFF
TRBJ1-1	.	TRBV7-9	12	many	TGTGCCAGCAGCAACCGGGAGTCTGAAGCTTTCTTT	CASSNRESEAFF
TRBJ2-2	TRBD1	TRBV2	13	.	TGTGCCAGCAGAGACGACAGGGCCGGGGAGCTGTTTTTT	CASRDDRAGELFF
TRBJ1-6	.	TRBV5-1	15	.	TGCGCCAGCAGCTTGGAGGGCAGATATAATTCACCCCTCCACTTT	CASSLEGRYNSPLHF
TRBJ1-1	.	TRBV12-3/TRBV12-4	13	many	TGTGCCAGCAGTGGAGGGGGGTGGACTGAAGCTTTCTTT	CASSGGGWTEAFF
TRBJ2-5	.	TRBV5-4	14	few	TGTGCCAGCAGCTTGCTATTCTCGGGGGAGACCCAGTACTTC	CASSLLFSGETQYF
TRBJ2-7	.	TRBV29-1	14	.	TGCAGCGTGGCAGGATTGGGGAGATCGTACGAGCAGTACTTC	CSVAGLGRSYEQYF
TRBJ2-1	TRBD2	TRBV20-1	13	few	TGCAGTGCTAGACAGCGGGGGATTAATGAGCAGTTCTTC	CSARQRGINEQFF
TRBJ2-1	.	TRBV5-1	15	many	TGCGCCAGCAGCTTGGGGGGGGGCTACTACAATGAGCAGTTCTTC	CASSLGGGYYNEQFF
TRBJ2-7	.	TRBV7-3	12	many	TGTGCCAGCAGCTTAACGGGGCTCGAGCAGTACTTC	CASSLTGLEQYF
TRBJ1-2	.	TRBV2	12	many	TGTGCCAGCAGGCGGGAGGCAGCCCTCCACACCTTC	CASRREAALHTF
TRBJ1-1	.	TRBV6-2/TRBV6-3	12	.	TGTGCCAGCAGCCGGGACGGGGTGCGTGCTTTCTTT	CASSRDGVRAFF
TRBJ2-3	.	TRBV20-1	18	.	TGCAGTGCTAGAGACGTGACGTCCCGGGGGCCTAGCACAGATACGCAGTATTTT	CSARDVTSRGPSTDTQYF
TRBJ1-5	.	TRBV6-5	16	once	TGTGCCAGCAGTTACCAAACAGGGTCGGGGAGTCAGCCCCAGCATTTT	CASSYQTGSGSQPQHF
TRBJ1-1	.	TRBV2	11	many	TGTGCCAGCAACAGGTTTAATGGAGCTTTCTTT	CASNRFNGAFF
TRBJ2-7	TRBD1	TRBV18	16	.	TGTGCCAGCTCACCACAAAAAGGACAGGAGATCTACGAGCAGTACTTC	CASSPQKGQEIYEQYF
TRBJ2-5	TRBD1	TRBV7-8	15	many	TGTGCCAGCAGCTTGGGACAGGTCGGCCAAGAGACCCAGTACTTC	CASSLGQVGQETQYF
TRBJ2-5	.	TRBV7-2	14	few	TGTGCCAGCAAAATAGTCTGGTCAGACAGGACCCAGTACTTC	CASKIVWSDRTQYF
TRBJ1-4	.	TRBV7-6	12	many	TGTGCCAGCAGCTTATCTAGTGAAAAACTGTTTTTT	CASSLSSEKLFF
TRBJ2-7	.	TRBV2	12	many	TGTGCCAGCTGCCAGGGTTCCTACGAGCAGTACTTC	CASCQGSYEQYF
TRBJ1-1	.	TRBV6-2/TRBV6-3	16	.	TGTGCCAGCAGTGAAGGGTTGAGGCTAGTCGACACTGAAGCTTTCTTT	CASSEGLRLVDTEAFF
TRBJ1-5	TRBD1	TRBV20-1	15	few	TGCAGTGCTAGAGTAGACAGGGGGCTAGGTCAGCCCCAGCATTTT	CSARVDRGLGQPQHF
TRBJ2-1	TRBD1	TRBV9	16	.	TGTGCCAGCAGCGTTGGTCCGGGACAGGGGGCCGATGAGCAGTTCTTC	CASSVGPGQGADEQFF
TRBJ2-1	.	TRBV11-1	14	many	TGTGCCAGCAGCTTTGGACCCCCCTTAGCTGAGCAGTTCTTC	CASSFGPPLAEQFF